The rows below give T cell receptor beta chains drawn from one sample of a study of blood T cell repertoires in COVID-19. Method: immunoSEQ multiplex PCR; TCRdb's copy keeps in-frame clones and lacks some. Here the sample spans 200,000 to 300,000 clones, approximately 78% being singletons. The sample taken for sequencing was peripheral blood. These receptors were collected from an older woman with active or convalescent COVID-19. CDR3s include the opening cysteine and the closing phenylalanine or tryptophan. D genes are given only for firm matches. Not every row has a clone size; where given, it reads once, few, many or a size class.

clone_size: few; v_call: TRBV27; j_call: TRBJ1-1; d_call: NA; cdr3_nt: TGTGCCAGCAGTCCTTACGCGGGGTGGACTGAAGCTTTCTTT; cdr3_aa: CASSPYAGWTEAFF
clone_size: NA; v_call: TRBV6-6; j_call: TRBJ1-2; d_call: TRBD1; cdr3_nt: TGTGCCAGCACTTACTCGGGGACAGGGGCCTATGGCTACACCTTC; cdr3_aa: CASTYSGTGAYGYTF
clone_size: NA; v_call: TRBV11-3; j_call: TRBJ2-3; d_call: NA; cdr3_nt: TGTGCCAGCAGCTCCCAACCGACTCCCACAGATACGCAGTATTTT; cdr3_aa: CASSSQPTPTDTQYF
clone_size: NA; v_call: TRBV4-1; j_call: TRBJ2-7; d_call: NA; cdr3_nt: TGCGCCAGCAGCCACGACTCCGGCTACGAGCAGTACTTC; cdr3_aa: CASSHDSGYEQYF
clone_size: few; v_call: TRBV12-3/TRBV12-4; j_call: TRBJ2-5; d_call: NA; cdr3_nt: TGTGCCAGCAGTCTGTATGAGACCCAGTACTTC; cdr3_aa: CASSLYETQYF
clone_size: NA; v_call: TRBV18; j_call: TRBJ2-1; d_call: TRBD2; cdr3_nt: TGTGCCAGCTCACCAGAGACTAGCGGGTCTAATGAGCAGTTCTTC; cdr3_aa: CASSPETSGSNEQFF
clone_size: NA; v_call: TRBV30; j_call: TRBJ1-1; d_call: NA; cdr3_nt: TGTGCCTGGAGTTTGGAGCCGAACACTGAAGCTTTCTTT; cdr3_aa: CAWSLEPNTEAFF
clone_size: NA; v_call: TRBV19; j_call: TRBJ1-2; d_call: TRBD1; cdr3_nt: TGTGCCAGTAGTGGTGGACAGGGGAACTATGGCTACACCTTC; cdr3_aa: CASSGGQGNYGYTF
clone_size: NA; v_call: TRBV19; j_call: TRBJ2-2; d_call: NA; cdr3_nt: TGTGCCGGGACTCTACCCACCGGGGAGCTGTTTTTT; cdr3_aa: CAGTLPTGELFF
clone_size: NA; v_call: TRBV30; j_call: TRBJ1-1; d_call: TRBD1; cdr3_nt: TGTGCCTGGAGTGTCCAGGGGGCGGTTGAAGCTTTCTTT; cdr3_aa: CAWSVQGAVEAFF
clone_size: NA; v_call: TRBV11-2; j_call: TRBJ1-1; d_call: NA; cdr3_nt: TGTGCCAGCAGCTTTGACAGGTTGAACACTGAAGCTTTCTTT; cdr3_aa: CASSFDRLNTEAFF
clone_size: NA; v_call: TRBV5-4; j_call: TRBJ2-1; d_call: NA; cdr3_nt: TGTGCCAGCAGCCCGGGCAATGAGCAGTTCTTC; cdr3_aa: CASSPGNEQFF
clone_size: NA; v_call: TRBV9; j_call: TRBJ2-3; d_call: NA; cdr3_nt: TGTGCCAGCAGCGCTAGGGGAGGTGGGGGCACAGATACGCAGTATTTT; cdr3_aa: CASSARGGGGTDTQYF
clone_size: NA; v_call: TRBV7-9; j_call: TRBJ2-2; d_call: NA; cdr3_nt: TGTGCCAGCAGGACGGACCGGGGGACTGGGGAGCTGTTTTTT; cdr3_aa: CASRTDRGTGELFF
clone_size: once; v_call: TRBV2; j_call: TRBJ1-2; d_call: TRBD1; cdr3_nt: TGTGCCAGCAGGAGGACAGGGGCGGGCTATGGCTACACCTTC; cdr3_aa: CASRRTGAGYGYTF
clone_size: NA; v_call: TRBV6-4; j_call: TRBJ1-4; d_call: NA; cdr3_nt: TGTGCCAGCAGTGGAAGGGACACCCGTATTTTT; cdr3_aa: CASSGRDTRIF
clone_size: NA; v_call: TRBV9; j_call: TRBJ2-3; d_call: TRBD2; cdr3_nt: TGTGCCAGCAGCGCCCGCGGACTAGCGGGGCCCACAGATACGCAGTATTTT; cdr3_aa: CASSARGLAGPTDTQYF
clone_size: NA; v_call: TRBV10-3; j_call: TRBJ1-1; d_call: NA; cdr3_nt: TGTGCCACGGAAGGGACACCGAACACTGAAGCTTTCTTT; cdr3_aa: CATEGTPNTEAFF
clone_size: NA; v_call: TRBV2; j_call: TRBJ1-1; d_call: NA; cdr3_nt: TGTGCCAGCAGTGAAAGGGGACAATTCATGAACACTGAAGCTTTCTTT; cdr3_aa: CASSERGQFMNTEAFF
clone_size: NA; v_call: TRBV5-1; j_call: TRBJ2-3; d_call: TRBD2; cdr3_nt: TGCGCCAGCAGCCAGATAGCGGGGGGGCCCCAGACAGATACGCAGTATTTT; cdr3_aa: CASSQIAGGPQTDTQYF
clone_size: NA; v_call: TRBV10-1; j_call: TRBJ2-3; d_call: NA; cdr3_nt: TGCGCCAGCAGGGGGAGTGGGAATACGCAGTATTTT; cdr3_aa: CASRGSGNTQYF
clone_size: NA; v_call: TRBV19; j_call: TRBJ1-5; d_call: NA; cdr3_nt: TGTGCCAGTAGTATGAACAGCCTCAATCAGCCCCAGCATTTT; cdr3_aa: CASSMNSLNQPQHF
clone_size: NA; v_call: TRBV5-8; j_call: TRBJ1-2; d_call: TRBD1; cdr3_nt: TGTGCCAGCAGCTTGAATATCCTCGGACAGGGGCACTATGGCTACACCTTC; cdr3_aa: CASSLNILGQGHYGYTF
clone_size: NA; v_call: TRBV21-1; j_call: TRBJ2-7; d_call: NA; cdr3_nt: TGTGCCAGCAGCAATACAGACAGGGGGCCCAACGAGCAGTACTTC; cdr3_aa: CASSNTDRGPNEQYF
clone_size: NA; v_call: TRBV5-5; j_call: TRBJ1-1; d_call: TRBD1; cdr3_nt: TGTGCCAGCAGCTTAAGTGACCGGGACAGGGGGAGGAACACTGAAGCTTTCTTT; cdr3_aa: CASSLSDRDRGRNTEAFF
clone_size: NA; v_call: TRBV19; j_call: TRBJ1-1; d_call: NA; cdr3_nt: TGTGCCAGTAGTATCCCCGGGGGAGGCACTGAAGCTTTCTTT; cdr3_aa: CASSIPGGGTEAFF
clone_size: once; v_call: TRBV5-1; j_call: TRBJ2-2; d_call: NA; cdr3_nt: TGCGCCAGCAGCTTGGCCGCTAGCGTGAACACCGGGGAGCTGTTTTTT; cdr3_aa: CASSLAASVNTGELFF
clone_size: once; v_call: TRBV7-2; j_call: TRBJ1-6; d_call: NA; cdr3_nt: TGTGCCAGCAGCTTACGCCGGCAGGGTTATGCCCTCCACTTT; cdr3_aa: CASSLRRQGYALHF
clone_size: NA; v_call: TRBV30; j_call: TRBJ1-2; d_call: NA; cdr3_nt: TGTGCCTGGAGTCAACAGGCCTATGGCTACACCTTC; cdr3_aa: CAWSQQAYGYTF
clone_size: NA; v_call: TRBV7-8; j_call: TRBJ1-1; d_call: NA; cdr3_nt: TGTGCCAGCACCACTTCCCCCACCACTGAAGCTTTCTTT; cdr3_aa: CASTTSPTTEAFF
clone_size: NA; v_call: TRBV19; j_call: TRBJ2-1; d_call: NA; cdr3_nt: TGTGCCAGTAAAACTAGTGTCAATGAGCAGTTCTTC; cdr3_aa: CASKTSVNEQFF
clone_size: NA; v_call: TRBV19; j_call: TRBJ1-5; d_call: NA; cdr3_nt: TGTGCCAGTAGTATAGTTTGGGGGGGCAATCAGCCCCAGCATTTT; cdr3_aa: CASSIVWGGNQPQHF
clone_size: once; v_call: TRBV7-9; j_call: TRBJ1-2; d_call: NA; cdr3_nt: TGTGCCAGCAGCTTACGGGGGGAATCCGGCTACACCTTC; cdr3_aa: CASSLRGESGYTF
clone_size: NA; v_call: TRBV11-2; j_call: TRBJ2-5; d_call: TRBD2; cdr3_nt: TGTGCCAGCAGCTTTAGCGGGGGAGGGGAGACCCAGTACTTC; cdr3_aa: CASSFSGGGETQYF
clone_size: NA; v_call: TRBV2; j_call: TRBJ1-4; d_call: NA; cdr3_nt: TGTGCCAGCGCCGTTCGGGCAGGGATTGAAAAACTGTTTTTT; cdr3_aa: CASAVRAGIEKLFF
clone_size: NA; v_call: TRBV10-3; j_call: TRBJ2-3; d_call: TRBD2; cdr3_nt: TGTGCCATCAGCCCGGGACTAGCGGGGGGGTTAGGAGATACGCAGTATTTT; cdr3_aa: CAISPGLAGGLGDTQYF